The source of this TCR beta chain is a study of early T cells in non-severe SARS-CoV-2 infection. TCRdb re-called the 5' RACE reads through MiXCR, storing one row per CDR3 protein. Here the sample spans 70,000 to 85,000 distinct CDR3 sequences, around 12% being singletons. Trimming stripped 0 bases from V and 4 bases from J, with 12 bases between. Germline loops: CDR1 DFQATT, CDR2 SNEGSKA (reference sequence). CDR3 size: 14 residues. The sample was whole blood. This chain connects TRBV20-1 to TRBJ1-2; the D gene is possibly TRBD1 (6 bases). The receptor was derived from an adult who was a healthcare worker with PCR-confirmed SARS-CoV-2 infection or an uninfected control (not recorded which). CDR3 sequence reads: CSARDTSTGYGYTF. The CDR3 region has the DNA TGCAGTGCTAGAGATACCTCGACAGGCTATGGCTACACCTTC.